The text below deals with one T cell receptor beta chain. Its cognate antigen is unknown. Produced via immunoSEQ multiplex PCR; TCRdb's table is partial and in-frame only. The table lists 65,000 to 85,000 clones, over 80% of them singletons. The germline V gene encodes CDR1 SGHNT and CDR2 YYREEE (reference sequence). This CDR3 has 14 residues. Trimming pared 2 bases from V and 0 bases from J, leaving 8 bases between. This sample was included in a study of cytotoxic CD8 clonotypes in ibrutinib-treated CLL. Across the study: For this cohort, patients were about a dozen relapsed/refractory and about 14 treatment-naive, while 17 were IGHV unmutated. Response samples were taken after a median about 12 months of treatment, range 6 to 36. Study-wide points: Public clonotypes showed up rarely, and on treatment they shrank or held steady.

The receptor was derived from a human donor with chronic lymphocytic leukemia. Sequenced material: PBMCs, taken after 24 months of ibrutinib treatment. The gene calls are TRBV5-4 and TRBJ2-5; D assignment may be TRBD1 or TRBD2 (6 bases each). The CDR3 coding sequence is TGTGCCAGCAGCTTAGGGGGGTACCAAGAGACCCAGTACTTC. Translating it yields CASSLGGYQETQYF.